This entry describes one T cell receptor (beta chain). Generated by immunoSEQ multiplex PCR, the TCRdb table keeps only in-frame clones and is missing some. The sample holds 100,000 to 150,000 clones, about 89% seen once. The data were obtained in a study of control samples from healthy donors and cancer patients. Germline V lookup: CDR1 MNHEY, CDR2 SVGAGI. The length of the CDR3 is 13 residues. The V and J ends lost 2 bases and 5 bases respectively, with 9 bases between them. V gene TRBV6-5 combines with J gene TRBJ1-1; the D gene is possibly TRBD1 (6 bases). Specimen: blood. The clonotype was recovered from a man aged 60 to 75 in good health. The CDR3 DNA is TGTGCCAGCAGTTACCAGCAGGGGACTGAAGCTTTCTTT. It codes for CASSYQQGTEAFF.